The rows below give T cell receptor beta chains drawn from one sample of a study of T cell repertoires in cytomegalovirus infection. Each CDR3 protein is one row after TCRdb ran MiXCR on the reads. The sample lists about 140,000 distinct CDR3 sequences; under 8% were seen once. The sample taken for sequencing was PBMCs. The receptor source for this set is a human donor in good health (CMV status not recorded). Some clones in this sample may be carry-over from other donors' samples. CDR3s include the opening cysteine and the closing phenylalanine or tryptophan. The D gene is left open where the match is weak. Clone size appears in some rows only: once, few, many, or a class for an expanded clone.

>TRBJ2-3|.|TRBV7-2|many
CASSLGRGDTQYF
TGTGCCAGCAGCCTAGGACGGGGGGATACGCAGTATTTT
>TRBJ2-4|.|TRBV7-2|many
CASDPGTGNIQYF
TGTGCCAGCGACCCAGGGACCGGAAACATTCAGTACTTC
>TRBJ2-7|.|TRBV7-2|many
CASSLVDYEQYF
TGTGCCAGCAGCTTAGTCGACTACGAGCAGTACTTC
>TRBJ2-3|TRBD1|TRBV19|many
CASSMGQGARADTQYF
TGTGCCAGTAGTATGGGCCAGGGGGCGCGAGCAGATACGCAGTATTTT
>TRBJ2-7|TRBD1|TRBV29-1|few
CSVGQGSYEQYF
TGCAGCGTGGGACAGGGTTCCTACGAGCAGTACTTC
>TRBJ2-7|TRBD2|TRBV7-2|many
CASSLWRGEVYEQYF
TGTGCCAGCAGCTTATGGCGGGGGGAAGTTTACGAGCAGTACTTC
>TRBJ2-1|TRBD2|TRBV7-2|many
CASSPPASGDEQFF
TGTGCCAGCAGCCCGCCGGCTAGCGGGGATGAGCAGTTCTTC
>TRBJ2-5|.|TRBV28|.
CANSFGVPETQYF
TGTGCCAACAGTTTCGGGGTCCCAGAGACCCAGTACTTC
>TRBJ1-4|.|TRBV2|few
CASKPDSGEKLFF
TGTGCCAGCAAACCGGACTCCGGTGAAAAACTGTTTTTT
>TRBJ1-1|.|TRBV7-6|many
CASSLHRGCEAFF
TGTGCCAGCAGCTTACACCGGGGATGTGAAGCTTTCTTT
>TRBJ2-1|.|TRBV7-2|many
CASSPGPPGSEQFF
TGTGCCAGCAGCCCGGGGCCCCCAGGAAGTGAGCAGTTCTTC
>TRBJ2-1|.|TRBV7-2|few
CASSLAPSSSYNEQFF
TGTGCCAGCAGCTTAGCGCCGTCCAGCTCCTACAATGAGCAGTTCTTC
>TRBJ2-5|.|TRBV11-3|many
CASSATNMGVQETQYF
TGTGCCAGCAGCGCCACGAACATGGGCGTTCAAGAGACCCAGTACTTC
>TRBJ2-5|TRBD1|TRBV29-1|few
CSVTKWGQTETQYF
TGCAGCGTCACTAAGTGGGGACAGACGGAGACCCAGTACTTC
>TRBJ2-7|.|TRBV5-6|many
CASSFRVRRTYEQYF
TGTGCCAGCAGCTTTCGGGTCAGGCGGACCTACGAGCAGTACTTC
>TRBJ1-1|.|TRBV6-1|many
CATWGRSFTEAFF
TGTGCCACCTGGGGCAGAAGCTTCACTGAAGCTTTCTTT
>TRBJ1-3|.|TRBV6-2/TRBV6-3|few
CASKTSGNTIYF
TGTGCCAGCAAAACCTCCGGAAACACCATATATTTT
>TRBJ1-4|.|TRBV28|.
CASSSRRGGANEKLFF
TGTGCCAGCAGCTCACGTCGGGGAGGTGCTAATGAAAAACTGTTTTTT
>TRBJ1-2|TRBD1|TRBV5-6|many
CASSSPDRVPYGYTF
TGTGCCAGCAGCTCTCCCGACAGGGTTCCCTATGGCTACACCTTC
>TRBJ2-7|TRBD1|TRBV19|many
CASSSGTGREQYF
TGTGCCAGTAGTAGCGGGACAGGGCGCGAGCAGTACTTC
>TRBJ2-2|.|TRBV5-1|many
CASSPPTLSTGELFF
TGCGCCAGCAGTCCGCCGACACTTAGCACCGGGGAGCTGTTTTTT
>TRBJ2-3|.|TRBV7-3|many
CASSSPPLDTQYF
TGTGCCAGCAGCTCTCCACCCTTAGATACGCAGTATTTT
>TRBJ2-1|TRBD2|TRBV7-2|many
CASSGGEARSSYNEQFF
TGTGCCAGCAGCGGGGGGGAAGCCAGGAGCTCCTACAATGAGCAGTTCTTC
>TRBJ2-7|TRBD2|TRBV7-2|many
CASSSVGLAQYEQYF
TGTGCCAGCAGCTCGGTCGGACTAGCCCAATACGAGCAGTACTTC